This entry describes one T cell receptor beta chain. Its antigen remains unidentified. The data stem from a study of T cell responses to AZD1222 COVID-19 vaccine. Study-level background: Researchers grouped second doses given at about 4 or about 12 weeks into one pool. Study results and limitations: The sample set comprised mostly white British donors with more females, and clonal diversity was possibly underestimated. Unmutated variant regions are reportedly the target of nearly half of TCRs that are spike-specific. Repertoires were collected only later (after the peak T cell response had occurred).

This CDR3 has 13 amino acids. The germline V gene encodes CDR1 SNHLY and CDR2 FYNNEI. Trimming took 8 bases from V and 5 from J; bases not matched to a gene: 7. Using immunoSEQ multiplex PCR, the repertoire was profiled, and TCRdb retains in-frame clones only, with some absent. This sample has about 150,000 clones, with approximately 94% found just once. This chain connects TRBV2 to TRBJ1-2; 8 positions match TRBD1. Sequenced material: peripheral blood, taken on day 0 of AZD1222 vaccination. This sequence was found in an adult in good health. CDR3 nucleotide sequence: TGTGCCAGCGTATGGAGGACAGGGTATGGCTACACCTTC. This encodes CASVWRTGYGYTF. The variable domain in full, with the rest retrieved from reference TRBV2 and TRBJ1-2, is EPEVTQTPSHQVTQMGQEVILRCVPISNHLYFYWYRQILGQKVEFLVSFYNNEISEKSEIFDDQFSVERPDGSNFTLKIRSTKLEDSAMYFCASVWRTGYGYTFGSGTRLTVV.